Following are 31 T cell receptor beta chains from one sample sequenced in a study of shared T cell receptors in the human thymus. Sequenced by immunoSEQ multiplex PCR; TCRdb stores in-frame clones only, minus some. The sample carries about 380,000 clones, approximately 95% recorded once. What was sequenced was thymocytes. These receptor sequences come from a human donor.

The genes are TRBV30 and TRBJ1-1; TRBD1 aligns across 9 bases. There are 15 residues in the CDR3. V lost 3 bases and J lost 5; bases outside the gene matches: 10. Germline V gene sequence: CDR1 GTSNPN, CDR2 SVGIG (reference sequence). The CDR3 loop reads CAWSGNYRGRTEAFF. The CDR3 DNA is TGTGCCTGGAGCGGAAATTACAGGGGGCGGACTGAAGCTTTCTTT.

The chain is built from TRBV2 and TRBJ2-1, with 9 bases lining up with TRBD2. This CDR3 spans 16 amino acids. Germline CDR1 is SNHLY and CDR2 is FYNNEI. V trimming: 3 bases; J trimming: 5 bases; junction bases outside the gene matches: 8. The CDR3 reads CASSDWASGKDNEQFF. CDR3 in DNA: TGTGCCAGCAGTGATTGGGCTAGCGGGAAAGACAATGAGCAGTTCTTC.

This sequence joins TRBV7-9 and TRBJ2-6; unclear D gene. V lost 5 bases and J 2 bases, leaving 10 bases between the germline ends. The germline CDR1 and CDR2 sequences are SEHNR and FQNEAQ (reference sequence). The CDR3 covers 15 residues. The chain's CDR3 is CASSLGLPGANVLTF. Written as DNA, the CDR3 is TGTGCCAGCAGCCTTGGGCTGCCTGGGGCCAACGTCCTGACTTTC.

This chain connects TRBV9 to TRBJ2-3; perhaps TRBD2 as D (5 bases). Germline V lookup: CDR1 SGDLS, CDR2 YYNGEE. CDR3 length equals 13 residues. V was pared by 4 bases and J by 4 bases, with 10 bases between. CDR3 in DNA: TGTGCCAGCAGCCGAGGGCCGGCAGATACGCAGTATTTT. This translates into CASSRGPADTQYF. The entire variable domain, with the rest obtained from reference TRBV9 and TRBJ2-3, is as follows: DSGVTQTPKHLITATGQRVTLRCSPRSGDLSVYWYQQSLDQGLQFLIQYYNGEERAKGNILERFSAQQFPDLHSELNLSSLELGDSALYFCASSRGPADTQYFGPGTRLTVL.

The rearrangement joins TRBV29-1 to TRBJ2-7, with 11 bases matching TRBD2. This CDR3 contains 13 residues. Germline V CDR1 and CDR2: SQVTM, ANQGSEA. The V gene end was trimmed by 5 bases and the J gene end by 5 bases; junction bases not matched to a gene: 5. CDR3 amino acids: CSVRLAGIHEQYF. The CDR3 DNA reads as TGCAGCGTTAGACTAGCGGGAATCCACGAGCAGTACTTC.

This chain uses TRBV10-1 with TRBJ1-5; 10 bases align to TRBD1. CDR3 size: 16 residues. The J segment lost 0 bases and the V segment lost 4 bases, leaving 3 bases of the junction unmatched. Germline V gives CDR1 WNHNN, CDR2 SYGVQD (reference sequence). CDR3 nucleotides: TGCGCCAGCAGTGCCGGGGACAGGGGTAGCAATCAGCCCCAGCATTTT. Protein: CASSAGDRGSNQPQHF.

The CDR3 nucleotides are TGTGCCAGCAGCCTTCCCTGGGCGCTCCCCGGGGAGCTGTTTTTT. Translation gives CASSLPWALPGELFF. The rearrangement uses TRBV11-3 and TRBJ2-2; D is ambiguous. Germline V CDR1 and CDR2: SGHNT, YENEEA. Trimming shortened V by 5 bases and J by 6 bases, and 16 bases separated the two germline ends. This CDR3 has 15 amino acids.

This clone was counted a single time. The CDR3 sequence is CASSSGQGRGNTIYF. Here the CDR3 DNA reads TGTGCCAGCAGCTCTGGACAGGGGCGCGGAAACACCATATATTTT. This chain links TRBV2 with TRBJ1-3; 9 bases align to TRBD1. Germline V gene sequence: CDR1 SNHLY, CDR2 FYNNEI. V trimming: 6 bases; J trimming: 4 bases; junction bases outside the gene matches: 7. The CDR3 consists of 15 residues.

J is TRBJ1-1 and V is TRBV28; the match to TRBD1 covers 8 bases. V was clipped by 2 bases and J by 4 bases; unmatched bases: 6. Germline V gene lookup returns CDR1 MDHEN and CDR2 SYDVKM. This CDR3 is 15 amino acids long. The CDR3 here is CASSLEQGGSTEAFF. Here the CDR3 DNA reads TGTGCCAGCAGTTTAGAACAGGGGGGTAGCACTGAAGCTTTCTTT.

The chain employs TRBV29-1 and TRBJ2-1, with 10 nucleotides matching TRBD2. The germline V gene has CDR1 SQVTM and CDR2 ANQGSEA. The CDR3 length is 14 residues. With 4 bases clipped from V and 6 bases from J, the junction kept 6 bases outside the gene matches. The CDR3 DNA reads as TGCAGCGTTGCCCAGCGGGAGGGCCCCAATGAGCAGTTCTTC. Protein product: CSVAQREGPNEQFF.

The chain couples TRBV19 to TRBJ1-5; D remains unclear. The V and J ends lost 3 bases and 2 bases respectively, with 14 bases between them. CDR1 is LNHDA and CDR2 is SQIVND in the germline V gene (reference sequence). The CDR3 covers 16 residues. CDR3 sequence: CASSMGLVHCNQPQHF. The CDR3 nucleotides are TGTGCCAGTAGTATGGGGTTGGTTCATTGCAATCAGCCCCAGCATTTT.

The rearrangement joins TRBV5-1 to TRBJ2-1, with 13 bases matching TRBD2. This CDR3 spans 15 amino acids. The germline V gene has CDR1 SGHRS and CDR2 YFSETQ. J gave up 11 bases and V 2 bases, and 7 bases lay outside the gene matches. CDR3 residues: CASSLETSGRAKQFF. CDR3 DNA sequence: TGCGCCAGCAGCTTAGAAACTAGCGGGAGGGCCAAGCAGTTCTTC.

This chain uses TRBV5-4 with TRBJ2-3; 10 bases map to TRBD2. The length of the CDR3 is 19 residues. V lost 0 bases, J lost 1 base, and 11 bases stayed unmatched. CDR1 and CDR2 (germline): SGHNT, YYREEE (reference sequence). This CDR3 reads CASSLAGLATQKGTDTQYF. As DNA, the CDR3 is TGTGCCAGCAGCTTGGCGGGACTAGCGACCCAGAAGGGCACAGATACGCAGTATTTT. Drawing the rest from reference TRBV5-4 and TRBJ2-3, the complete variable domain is ETGVTQSPTHLIKTRGQQVTLRCSSQSGHNTVSWYQQALGQGPQFIFQYYREEENGRGNFPPRFSGLQFPNYSSELNVNALELDDSALYLCASSLAGLATQKGTDTQYFGPGTRLTVL.

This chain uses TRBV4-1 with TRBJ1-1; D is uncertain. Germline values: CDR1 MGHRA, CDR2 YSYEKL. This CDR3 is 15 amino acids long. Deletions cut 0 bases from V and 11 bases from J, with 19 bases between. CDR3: CASSQEGWTQQCAFF. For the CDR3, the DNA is TGCGCCAGCAGCCAAGAAGGCTGGACCCAACAGTGCGCTTTCTTT.

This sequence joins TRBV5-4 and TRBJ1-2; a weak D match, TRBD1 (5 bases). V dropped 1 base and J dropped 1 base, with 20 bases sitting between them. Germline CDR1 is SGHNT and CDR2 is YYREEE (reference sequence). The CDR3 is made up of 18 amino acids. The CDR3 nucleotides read TGTGCCAGCAGCTTGATAATGGACTGGGAGAGGGGTAACTATGGCTACACCTTC. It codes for CASSLIMDWERGNYGYTF.

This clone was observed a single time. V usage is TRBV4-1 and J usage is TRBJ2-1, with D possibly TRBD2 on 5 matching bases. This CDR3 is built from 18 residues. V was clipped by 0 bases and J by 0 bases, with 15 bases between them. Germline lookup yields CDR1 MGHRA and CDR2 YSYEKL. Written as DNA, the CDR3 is TGCGCCAGCAGCCAAGATCATGAGGACTTCAGCTCCTACAATGAGCAGTTCTTC. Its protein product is CASSQDHEDFSSYNEQFF.

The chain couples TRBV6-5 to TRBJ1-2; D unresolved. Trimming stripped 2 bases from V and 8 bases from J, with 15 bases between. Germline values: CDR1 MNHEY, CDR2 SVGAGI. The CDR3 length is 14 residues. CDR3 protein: CASSYRETVSGYTF. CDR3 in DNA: TGTGCCAGCAGTTACAGGGAGACGGTGTCGGGCTACACCTTC.

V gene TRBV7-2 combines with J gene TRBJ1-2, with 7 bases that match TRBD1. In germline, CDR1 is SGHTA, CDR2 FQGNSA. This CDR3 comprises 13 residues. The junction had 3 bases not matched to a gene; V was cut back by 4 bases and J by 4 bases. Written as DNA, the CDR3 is TGTGCCAGCAGCTCCCGGGACAGCTATGGCTACACCTTC. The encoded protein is CASSSRDSYGYTF.

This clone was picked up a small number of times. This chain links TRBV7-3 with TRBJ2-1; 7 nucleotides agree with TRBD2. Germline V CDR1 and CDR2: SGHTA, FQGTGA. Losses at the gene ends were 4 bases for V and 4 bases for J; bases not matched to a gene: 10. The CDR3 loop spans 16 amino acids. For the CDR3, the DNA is TGTGCCAGCAGCTCACCTCCCCTAGCGGAGTACAATGAGCAGTTCTTC. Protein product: CASSSPPLAEYNEQFF.

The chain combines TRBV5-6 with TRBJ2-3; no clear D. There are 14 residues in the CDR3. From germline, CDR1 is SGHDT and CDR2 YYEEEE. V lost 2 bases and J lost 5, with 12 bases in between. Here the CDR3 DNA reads TGTGCCAGCAGCTTTGGGGATAGGAGAGATACGCAGTATTTT. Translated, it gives CASSFGDRRDTQYF.

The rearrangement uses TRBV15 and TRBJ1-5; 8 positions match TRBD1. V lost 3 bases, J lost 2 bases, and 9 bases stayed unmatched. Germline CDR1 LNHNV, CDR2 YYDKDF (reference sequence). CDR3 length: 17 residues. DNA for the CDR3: TGTGCCACCAGCAGGGGCGGGACAGGATTTGGCAATCAGCCCCAGCATTTT. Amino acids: CATSRGGTGFGNQPQHF.

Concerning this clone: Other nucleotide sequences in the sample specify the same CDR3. The CDR3 bases are TGTGCCAGCAGCTTAGGTCGCCTGAGCAATCAGCCCCAGCATTTT. Its protein is CASSLGRLSNQPQHF. The chain is built from TRBV7-9 and TRBJ1-5; D not resolved. CDR1 SEHNR and CDR2 FQNEAQ come from the germline V gene (reference sequence). The CDR3 runs to 15 residues. V lost 1 base, J lost 1 base, and 8 bases lay in between.

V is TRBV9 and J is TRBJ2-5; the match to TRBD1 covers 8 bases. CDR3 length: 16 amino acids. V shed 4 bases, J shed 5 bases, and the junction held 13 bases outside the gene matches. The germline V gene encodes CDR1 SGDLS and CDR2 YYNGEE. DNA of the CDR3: TGTGCCAGCAGCCTCCAAGACAGGGGAAAGATGGAGACCCAGTACTTC. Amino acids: CASSLQDRGKMETQYF.

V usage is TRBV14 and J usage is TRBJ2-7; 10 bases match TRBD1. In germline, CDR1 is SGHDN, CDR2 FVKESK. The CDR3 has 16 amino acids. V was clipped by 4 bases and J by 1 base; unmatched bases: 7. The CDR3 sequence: CASSRYGDRGSYEQYF. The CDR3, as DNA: TGTGCCAGCAGCCGTTACGGGGACAGGGGTTCCTACGAGCAGTACTTC.

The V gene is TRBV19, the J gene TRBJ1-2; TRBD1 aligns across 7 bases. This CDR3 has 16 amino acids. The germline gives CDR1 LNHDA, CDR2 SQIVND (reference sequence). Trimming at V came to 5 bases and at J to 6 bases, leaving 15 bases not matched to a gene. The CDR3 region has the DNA TGTGCCAGTAGTTTACCGCTTTCCGACAGGGTTCATGGCTACACCTTC. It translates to CASSLPLSDRVHGYTF.

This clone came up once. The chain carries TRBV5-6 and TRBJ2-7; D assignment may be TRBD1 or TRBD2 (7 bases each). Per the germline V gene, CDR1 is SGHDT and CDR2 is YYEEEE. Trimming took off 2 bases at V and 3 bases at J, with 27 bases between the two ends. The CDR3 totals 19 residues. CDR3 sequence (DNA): TGTGCCAGCAGCTTTTTGAGACAGGGACCTCTAGGGGACTACTACGAGCAGTACTTC. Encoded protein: CASSFLRQGPLGDYYEQYF.

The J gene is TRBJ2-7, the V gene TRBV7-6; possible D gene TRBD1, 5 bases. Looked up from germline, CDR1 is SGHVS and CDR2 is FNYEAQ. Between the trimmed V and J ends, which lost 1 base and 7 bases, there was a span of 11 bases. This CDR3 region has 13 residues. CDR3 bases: TGTGCCAGCAGCTTAGACAGGAGCGTGGAGCAGTACTTC. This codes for CASSLDRSVEQYF.

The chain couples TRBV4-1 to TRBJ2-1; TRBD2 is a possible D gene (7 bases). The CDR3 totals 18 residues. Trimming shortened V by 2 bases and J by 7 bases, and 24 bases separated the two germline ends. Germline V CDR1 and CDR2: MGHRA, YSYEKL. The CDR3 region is CASSQPNRDPRGGNEQFF. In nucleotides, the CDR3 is TGCGCCAGCAGCCAACCTAACAGGGACCCTAGGGGAGGGAATGAGCAGTTCTTC.

The CDR3 sequence: CASSHGLAGGPDYEQYF. DNA of the CDR3: TGTGCCAGCAGCCACGGACTAGCGGGAGGGCCAGACTACGAGCAGTACTTC. The chain links TRBV27 to TRBJ2-7; 15 positions agree with TRBD2. Trimming took 6 bases from V and 3 from J; bases not matched to a gene: 9. This CDR3 contains 17 residues. Germline loops: CDR1 MNHEY, CDR2 SMNVEV (reference sequence).

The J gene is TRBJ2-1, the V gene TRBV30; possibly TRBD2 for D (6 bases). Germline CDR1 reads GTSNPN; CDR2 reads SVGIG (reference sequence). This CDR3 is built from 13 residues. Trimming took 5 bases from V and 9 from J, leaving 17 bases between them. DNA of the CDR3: TGTGCCTGGTGTCGCGGGACGTCTGGTGAGCAGTTCTTC. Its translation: CAWCRGTSGEQFF.

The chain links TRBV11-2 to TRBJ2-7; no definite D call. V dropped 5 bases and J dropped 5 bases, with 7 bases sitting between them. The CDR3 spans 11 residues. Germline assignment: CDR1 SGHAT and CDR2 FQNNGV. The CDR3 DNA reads TGTGCCAGCAGCCCTAAGGACGAGCAGTACTTC. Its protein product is CASSPKDEQYF.